This passage covers 5 T cell receptor beta chains from one sample sequenced in a study of blood T cell repertoires in COVID-19. This table comes from immunoSEQ multiplex PCR, and its TCRdb copy is limited to in-frame clones, with some not included. Of about 250,000 clones in the sample, 80% to 90% were seen once. Source material: PBMCs or T cells enriched from blood (not recorded which). The receptors originated from a woman aged 35 to 49 who had been exposed to COVID-19.

About this clone itself: The junction shows a germline mismatch at one end, possibly a read error. This chain links TRBV5-1 with TRBJ2-2; weak D call: TRBD1 (5 bases). This CDR3 is 15 amino acids long. Germline V gives CDR1 SGHRS, CDR2 YFSETQ. The CDR3 here is CASSFPGSNTGELFF. The CDR3 DNA reads as TGTGCCAGCAGCTTCCCAGGGTCCAACACCGGGGAGCTGTTTTTT. Full variable domain (missing parts from reference TRBV5-1 and TRBJ2-2): KAGVTQTPRYLIKTRGQQVTLSCSPISGHRSVSWYQQTPGQGLQFLFEYFSETQRNKGNFPGRFSGRQFSNSRSEMNVSTLELGDSALYLCASSFPGSNTGELFFGEGSRLTVL.

V is TRBV19 and J is TRBJ1-5; D uncertain. V gave up 4 bases and J gave up 3 bases, with 16 bases separating them. The V gene's germline CDR1 is LNHDA and CDR2 SQIVND (reference sequence). The CDR3 spans 16 residues. CDR3: CASSRLRTVNNQPQHF. For the CDR3, the DNA is TGTGCCAGTAGTAGACTACGGACGGTAAACAATCAGCCCCAGCATTTT.

V usage is TRBV4-3 and J usage is TRBJ2-3; no reliable D call. Germline CDR1 is LGHNA and CDR2 is YSLEER. The CDR3 contains 14 residues. Trimming took 2 bases from V and 0 from J, leaving 6 bases between them. The CDR3 loop reads CASSQMTSTDTQYF. In nucleotides, the CDR3 is TGCGCCAGCAGCCAAATGACTAGCACAGATACGCAGTATTTT.

The V and J genes are TRBV15 and TRBJ1-6; D uncertain. This CDR3 comprises 16 residues. The V and J ends lost 4 bases and 5 bases respectively, with 15 bases between them. Germline loops: CDR1 LNHNV, CDR2 YYDKDF (reference sequence). CDR3 DNA: TGTGCCACCAGCATCACTCCTTCCCTAAATAATTCACCCCTCCACTTT. Protein: CATSITPSLNNSPLHF.

The chain has TRBV5-6 and TRBJ2-7; 8 bases are shared with TRBD1. Germline trimming cut 4 bases from V and 6 bases from J; bases unmatched to any gene: 12. From germline, CDR1 is SGHDT and CDR2 YYEEEE. CDR3 length equals 15 residues. For the CDR3, the DNA is TGTGCCAGCAGCCGACAGGGGCGACCTAACGGCGAGCAGTACTTC. This translates into CASSRQGRPNGEQYF.